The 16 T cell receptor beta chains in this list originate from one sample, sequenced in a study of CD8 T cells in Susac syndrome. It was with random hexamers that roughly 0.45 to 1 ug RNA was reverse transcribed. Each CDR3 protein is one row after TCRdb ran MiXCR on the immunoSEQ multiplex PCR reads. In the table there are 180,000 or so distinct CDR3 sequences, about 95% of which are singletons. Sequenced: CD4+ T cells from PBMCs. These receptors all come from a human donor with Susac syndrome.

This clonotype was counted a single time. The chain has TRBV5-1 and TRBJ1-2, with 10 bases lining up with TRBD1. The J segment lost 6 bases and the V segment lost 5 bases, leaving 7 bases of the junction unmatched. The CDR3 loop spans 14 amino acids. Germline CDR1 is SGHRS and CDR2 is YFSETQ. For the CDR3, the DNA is TGCGCCAGCAGTGAAGGAGGGACAGGGGATGGCTACACCTTC. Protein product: CASSEGGTGDGYTF.

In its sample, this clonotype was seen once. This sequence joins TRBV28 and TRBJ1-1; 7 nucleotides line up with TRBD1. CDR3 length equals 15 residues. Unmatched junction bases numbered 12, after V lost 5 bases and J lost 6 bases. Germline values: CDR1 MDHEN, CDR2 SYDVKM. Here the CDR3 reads CASSPRRGGKAEAFF. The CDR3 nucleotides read TGTGCCAGCAGTCCCCGTAGAGGGGGCAAGGCTGAAGCTTTCTTT.

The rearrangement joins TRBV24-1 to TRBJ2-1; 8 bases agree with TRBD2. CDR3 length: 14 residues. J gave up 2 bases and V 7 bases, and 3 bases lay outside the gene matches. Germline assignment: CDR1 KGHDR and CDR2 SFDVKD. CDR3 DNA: TGTGCCACCAGAGCGGGAGCCACCTACAATGAGCAGTTCTTC. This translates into CATRAGATYNEQFF.

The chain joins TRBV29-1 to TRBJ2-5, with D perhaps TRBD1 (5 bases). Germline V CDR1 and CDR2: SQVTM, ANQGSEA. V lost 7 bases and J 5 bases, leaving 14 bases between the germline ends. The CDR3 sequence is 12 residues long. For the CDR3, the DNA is TGCAGCGCGGACAAGGGGCACGAGACCCAGTACTTC. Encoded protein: CSADKGHETQYF.

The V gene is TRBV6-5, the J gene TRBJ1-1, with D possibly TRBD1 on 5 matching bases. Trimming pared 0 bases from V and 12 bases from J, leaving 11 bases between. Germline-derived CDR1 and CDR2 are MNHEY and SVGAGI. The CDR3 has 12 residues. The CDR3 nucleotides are TGTGCCAGCAGTTACTCGAGGGGAAAGACTTTCTTT. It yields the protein CASSYSRGKTFF.

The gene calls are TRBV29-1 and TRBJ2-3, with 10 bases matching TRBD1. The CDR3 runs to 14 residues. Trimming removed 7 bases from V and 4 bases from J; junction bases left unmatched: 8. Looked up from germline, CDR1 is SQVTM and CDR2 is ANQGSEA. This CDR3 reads CSGRTGGDPDTQYF. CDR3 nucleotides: TGCAGCGGACGGACAGGGGGAGATCCAGATACGCAGTATTTT.

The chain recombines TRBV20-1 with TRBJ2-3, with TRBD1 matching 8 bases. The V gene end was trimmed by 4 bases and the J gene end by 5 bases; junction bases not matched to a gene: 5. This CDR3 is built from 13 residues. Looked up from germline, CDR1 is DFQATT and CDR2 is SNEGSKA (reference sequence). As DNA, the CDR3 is TGCAGTGCTACCCAGGGGGCCGGAGATACGCAGTATTTT. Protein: CSATQGAGDTQYF.

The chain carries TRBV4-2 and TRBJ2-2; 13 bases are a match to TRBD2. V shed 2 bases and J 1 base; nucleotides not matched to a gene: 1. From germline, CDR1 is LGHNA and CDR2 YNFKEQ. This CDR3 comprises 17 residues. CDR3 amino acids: CASSQTSGRVNTGELFF. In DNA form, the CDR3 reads TGTGCCAGCAGCCAAACTAGCGGGAGGGTGAACACCGGGGAGCTGTTTTTT.

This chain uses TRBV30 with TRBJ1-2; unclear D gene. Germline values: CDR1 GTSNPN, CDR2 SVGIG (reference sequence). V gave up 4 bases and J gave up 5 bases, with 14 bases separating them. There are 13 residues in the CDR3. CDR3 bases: TGTGCCTGGACTTCAGGAGTCCGATATGGCTACACCTTC. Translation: CAWTSGVRYGYTF. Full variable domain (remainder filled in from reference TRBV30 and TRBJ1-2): SQTIHQWPATLVQPVGSPLSLECTVEGTSNPNLYWYRQAAGRGLQLLFYSVGIGQISSEVPQNLSASRPQDRQFILSSKKLLLSDSGFYLCAWTSGVRYGYTFGSGTRLTVV.

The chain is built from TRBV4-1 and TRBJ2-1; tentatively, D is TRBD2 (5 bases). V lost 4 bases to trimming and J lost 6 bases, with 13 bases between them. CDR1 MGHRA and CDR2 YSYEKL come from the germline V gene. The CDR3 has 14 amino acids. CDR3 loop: CASSLVGEANEQFF. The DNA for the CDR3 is TGCGCCAGCAGCCTGGTGGGAGAGGCCAATGAGCAGTTCTTC.

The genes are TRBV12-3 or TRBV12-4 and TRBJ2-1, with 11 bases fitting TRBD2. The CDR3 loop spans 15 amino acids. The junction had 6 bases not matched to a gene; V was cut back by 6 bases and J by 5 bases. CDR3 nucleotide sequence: TGTGCCAGCAGCCCGGGACTAGCGGCTGACAATGAGCAGTTCTTC. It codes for CASSPGLAADNEQFF.

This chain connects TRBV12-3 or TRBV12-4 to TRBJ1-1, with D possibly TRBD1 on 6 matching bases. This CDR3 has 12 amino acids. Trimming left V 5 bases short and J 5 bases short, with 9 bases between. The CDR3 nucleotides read TGTGCCAGCAGTAACAGGGTTACTGAAGCTTTCTTT. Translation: CASSNRVTEAFF.

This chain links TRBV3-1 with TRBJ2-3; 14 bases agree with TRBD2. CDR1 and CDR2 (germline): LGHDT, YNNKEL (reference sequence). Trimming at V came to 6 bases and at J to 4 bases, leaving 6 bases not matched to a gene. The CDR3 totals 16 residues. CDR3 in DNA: TGTGCCAGCAGGCGACTAGCGGGAGGGCCTTCAGATACGCAGTATTTT. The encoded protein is CASRRLAGGPSDTQYF.

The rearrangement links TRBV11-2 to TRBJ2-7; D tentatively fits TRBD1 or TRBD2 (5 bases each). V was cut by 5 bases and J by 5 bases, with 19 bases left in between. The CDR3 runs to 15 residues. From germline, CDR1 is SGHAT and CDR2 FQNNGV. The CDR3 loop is CASSRDWGRPHEQYF. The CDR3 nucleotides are TGTGCCAGCAGCCGTGATTGGGGGAGACCCCACGAGCAGTACTTC.

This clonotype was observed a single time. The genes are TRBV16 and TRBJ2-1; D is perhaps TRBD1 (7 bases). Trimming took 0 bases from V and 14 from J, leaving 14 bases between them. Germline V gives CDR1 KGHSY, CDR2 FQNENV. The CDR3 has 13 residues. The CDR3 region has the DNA TGTGCCAGCAGCCAATCTCTCGGCGGGACAGAGTTCTTC. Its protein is CASSQSLGGTEFF.

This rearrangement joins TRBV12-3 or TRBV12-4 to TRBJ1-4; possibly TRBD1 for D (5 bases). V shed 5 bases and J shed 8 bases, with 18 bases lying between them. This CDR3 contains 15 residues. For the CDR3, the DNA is TGTGCCAGCAGTCCCTCGACCCTACGACAGGAAAAACTGTTTTTT. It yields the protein CASSPSTLRQEKLFF.